This record covers a single T cell receptor beta chain. Its matching antigen is unknown. The data stem from a study of cytomegalovirus exposure and HLA in healthy donors. Study results and limitations: A list of 150 or so TCR beta chains associated with cytomegalovirus was given. Subsequent analysis showed first-cohort TCR clusters tending to co-occur in roughly 130 validation repertoires.

The data were produced by immunoSEQ multiplex PCR, yet TCRdb's version contains in-frame clones alone and is incomplete. Counted here are roughly 200,000 clones, about four fifths occurring once; the ten biggest clones make up 2.8%. Germline loops: CDR1 SEHNR, CDR2 FQNEAQ (reference sequence). The CDR3 is 12 residues long. V gave up 1 base and J gave up 7 bases, with 4 bases separating them. The TCR comes from a woman aged 18-35 years in good health and CMV-seropositive. Sequenced: PBMCs. The chain joins TRBV7-9 to TRBJ1-4; the D is unclear. In DNA form, the CDR3 reads TGTGCCAGCAGCTTAGATCTTGAAAAACTGTTTTTT. This sequence encodes CASSLDLEKLFF. The full variable domain, completed using reference TRBV7-9 and TRBJ1-4, is DTGVSQNPRHKITKRGQNVTFRCDPISEHNRLYWYRQTLGQGPEFLTYFQNEAQLEKSRLLSDRFSAERPKGSFSTLEIQRTEQGDSAMYLCASSLDLEKLFFGSGTQLSVL.